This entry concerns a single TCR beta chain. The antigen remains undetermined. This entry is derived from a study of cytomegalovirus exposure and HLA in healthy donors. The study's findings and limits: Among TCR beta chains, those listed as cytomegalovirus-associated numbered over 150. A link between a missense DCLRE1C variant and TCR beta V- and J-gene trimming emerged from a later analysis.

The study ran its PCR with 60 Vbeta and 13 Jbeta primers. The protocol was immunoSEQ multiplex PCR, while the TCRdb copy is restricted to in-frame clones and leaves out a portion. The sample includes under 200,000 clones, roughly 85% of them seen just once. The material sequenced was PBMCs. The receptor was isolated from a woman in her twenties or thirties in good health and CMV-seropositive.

CDR3 coding DNA: TGTGCCAGCAGCCGGACTAGCGGGCACCAAGGGGCCGGGGAGCTGTTTTTT. As protein: CASSRTSGHQGAGELFF. The chain recombines TRBV5-4 with TRBJ2-2; TRBD2 matches at 11 bases. The V gene's germline CDR1 is SGHNT and CDR2 YYREEE (reference sequence). The V and J ends lost 4 bases and 6 bases, in that order; junction bases with no gene match: 11. This CDR3 region has 17 residues.